Listed here are 5 T cell receptor beta chains from one sample, sequenced in a study of blood T cell repertoires in COVID-19. TCRdb keeps only in-frame clones here, not all; method: immunoSEQ multiplex PCR. The profile shows about 87,000 clones, around 75% of them singletons. Sample: peripheral blood. The receptors come from a woman aged 50 to 60 with acute or convalescent COVID-19.

The V gene is TRBV11-2, the J gene TRBJ1-2; no clear D. Trimming pared 7 bases from V and 0 bases from J, leaving 18 bases between. CDR1 and CDR2 (germline): SGHAT, FQNNGV. The length of the CDR3 is 16 residues. The CDR3, as DNA: TGTGCCAGCAATCCTCTTCTTTGGCAGACTAACTATGGCTACACCTTC. As protein: CASNPLLWQTNYGYTF.

The chain uses TRBV7-2 and TRBJ1-1; D may be TRBD1 (5 bases). V gave up 2 bases and J gave up 8 bases, with 12 bases separating them. The germline CDR1 and CDR2 sequences are SGHTA and FQGNSA. CDR3 length: 13 amino acids. CDR3 DNA sequence: TGTGCCAGCAGCTTAATGGAATCAGGGGAAGCTTTCTTT. It encodes CASSLMESGEAFF.

The genes are TRBV2 and TRBJ2-5; 10 bases are a match to TRBD2. This CDR3 has 17 residues. The V gene's germline CDR1 is SNHLY and CDR2 FYNNEI. V lost 4 bases to trimming and J lost 1 base; unmatched junction nucleotides: 9. This CDR3 is CASSGDASGGPQETQYF. The CDR3 DNA is TGTGCCAGCAGTGGGGACGCTAGCGGGGGCCCCCAAGAGACCCAGTACTTC.

The chain has TRBV7-9 and TRBJ1-1; D may be TRBD1 (5 bases). The CDR3 sequence is 13 residues long. The V and J ends lost 9 bases and 8 bases respectively, with 19 bases between them. CDR1 is SEHNR and CDR2 is FQNEAQ in the germline V gene (reference sequence). For the CDR3, the DNA is TGTGCCAGTACCGGGGGGTTCACCTCCGAAGCTTTCTTT. It specifies CASTGGFTSEAFF.

V is TRBV5-6 and J is TRBJ1-3; D ambiguous. The V end lost 5 bases, the J end lost 2 bases, and 11 bases lay between the germline ends. This CDR3 is built from 14 residues. Germline V gene lookup returns CDR1 SGHDT and CDR2 YYEEEE. CDR3 protein: CASSAPSAGNTIYF. CDR3 DNA sequence: TGTGCCAGCAGTGCGCCTTCGGCTGGAAACACCATATATTTT.